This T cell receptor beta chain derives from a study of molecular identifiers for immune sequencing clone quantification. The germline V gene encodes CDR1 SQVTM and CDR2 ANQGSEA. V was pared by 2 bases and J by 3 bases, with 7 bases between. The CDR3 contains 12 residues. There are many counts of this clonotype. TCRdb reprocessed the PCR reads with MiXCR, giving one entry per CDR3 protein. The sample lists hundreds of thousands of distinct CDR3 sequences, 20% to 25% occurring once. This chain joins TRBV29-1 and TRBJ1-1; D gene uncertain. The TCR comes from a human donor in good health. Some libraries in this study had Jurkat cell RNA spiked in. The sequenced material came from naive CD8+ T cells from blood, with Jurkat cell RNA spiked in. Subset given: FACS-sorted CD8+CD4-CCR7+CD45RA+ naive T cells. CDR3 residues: CSVESLDTEAFF. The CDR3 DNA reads TGCAGCGTTGAAAGTCTCGACACTGAAGCTTTCTTT. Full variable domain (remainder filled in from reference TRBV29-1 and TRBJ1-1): SAVISQKPSRDICQRGTSLTIQCQVDSQVTMMFWYRQQPGQSLTLIATANQGSEATYESGFVIDKFPISRPNLTFSTLTVSNMSPEDSSIYLCSVESLDTEAFFGQGTRLTVV.